The 23 T cell receptor beta chains reported below all come from one sample, sequenced in a study of cytomegalovirus exposure and HLA in healthy donors. The PCR was carried out with 60 Vbeta primers and 13 Jbeta primers. Method: immunoSEQ multiplex PCR; TCRdb's copy keeps in-frame clones and lacks some. The repertoire has 50,000 to 70,000 clones, about 72% of them found once; the top ten carry over 2.5%. The sample comprised PBMCs. These receptors were obtained from a girl between 10 and 17 years old in good health and CMV-seropositive.

The gene calls are TRBV19 and TRBJ2-7; 7 bases are shared with TRBD2. This CDR3 has 14 residues. The germline gives CDR1 LNHDA, CDR2 SQIVND (reference sequence). V was clipped by 3 bases and J by 4 bases; unmatched bases: 6. DNA for the CDR3: TGTGCCAGTAGTATCACGCGGGAGAATTACGAGCAGTACTTC. Translating gives CASSITRENYEQYF.

The V gene is TRBV5-1, the J gene TRBJ1-1; perhaps TRBD1 as D (5 bases). This CDR3 contains 15 residues. CDR1 and CDR2 from the germline V gene are SGHRS and YFSETQ. V lost 3 bases and J lost 0, with 12 bases in between. CDR3 amino acids: CASSSAAGVNTEAFF. CDR3 sequence (DNA): TGCGCCAGCAGCTCCGCCGCGGGGGTGAACACTGAAGCTTTCTTT.

This clone was counted once. The chain carries TRBV7-2 and TRBJ2-5; TRBD2 might be the D (6 bases). The CDR3 is 13 amino acids. The germline V gene encodes CDR1 SGHTA and CDR2 FQGNSA. V shed 5 bases and J shed 10 bases, with 17 bases lying between them. The CDR3 here is CASSPWDLGSQYF. The CDR3 coding sequence is TGTGCCAGCAGCCCCTGGGACTTAGGGAGCCAGTACTTC.

The chain recombines TRBV10-3 with TRBJ1-2; 9 positions match TRBD1. Germline CDR1 reads ENHRY; CDR2 reads SYGVKD. The CDR3 loop spans 15 amino acids. Germline trimming cut 5 bases from V and 6 bases from J; bases unmatched to any gene: 10. The CDR3 region is CAISPTTGGLDGYTF. The DNA for the CDR3 is TGTGCCATCAGTCCGACGACAGGGGGGCTGGATGGCTACACCTTC.

The chain couples TRBV4-2 to TRBJ2-5, with D unclear. Germline CDR1 and CDR2: LGHNA and YNFKEQ. This CDR3 contains 15 residues. The V and J ends lost 2 bases and 6 bases respectively, with 16 bases between them. CDR3 in amino acids: CASSQSPVAGKTQYF. The CDR3 DNA reads TGTGCCAGCAGCCAAAGCCCCGTGGCAGGAAAGACCCAGTACTTC.

This chain connects TRBV5-8 to TRBJ1-5; 7 bases line up with TRBD1. CDR1 SGHTS and CDR2 YDEGEE come from the germline V gene. CDR3 length equals 17 residues. Unmatched junction bases numbered 11, after V lost 2 bases and J lost 3 bases. The CDR3 DNA is TGTGCCAGCAGCTTATTTTTGAGTGGGACAGTCAATCAGCCCCAGCATTTT. Amino acids: CASSLFLSGTVNQPQHF. Full variable domain (outside the CDR3, taken from reference TRBV5-8 and TRBJ1-5): EAGVTQSPTHLIKTRGQQATLRCSPISGHTSVYWYQQALGLGLQFLLWYDEGEERNRGNFPPRFSGRQFPNYSSELNVNALELEDSALYLCASSLFLSGTVNQPQHFGDGTRLSIL.

J is TRBJ2-3 and V is TRBV5-1; D may be TRBD2 (7 bases). The germline V gene has CDR1 SGHRS and CDR2 YFSETQ. The CDR3 is 16 amino acids. V was cut by 0 bases and J by 6 bases, with 17 bases left in between. The CDR3 DNA reads as TGCGCCAGCAGCTTGGAGAAGGGGGGGCACGCTGATACGCAGTATTTT. This gives the protein CASSLEKGGHADTQYF.

This clone was counted a single time. This chain uses TRBV30 with TRBJ1-2, with 8 bases matching TRBD1. CDR3 length equals 14 residues. V trimming: 3 bases; J trimming: 4 bases; junction bases outside the gene matches: 7. Germline V CDR1 and CDR2: GTSNPN, SVGIG (reference sequence). The CDR3 DNA reads TGTGCCTGGAGACGCGGACAGGGAGTCTATGGCTACACCTTC. Its protein product is CAWRRGQGVYGYTF. The variable domain in full, with the rest retrieved from reference TRBV30 and TRBJ1-2, is SQTIHQWPATLVQPVGSPLSLECTVEGTSNPNLYWYRQAAGRGLQLLFYSVGIGQISSEVPQNLSASRPQDRQFILSSKKLLLSDSGFYLCAWRRGQGVYGYTFGSGTRLTVV.

The J gene is TRBJ2-5, the V gene TRBV7-8, with 7 nucleotides matching TRBD2. V gave up 5 bases and J gave up 2 bases; unmatched junction bases: 11. The V gene's germline CDR1 is SGHVS and CDR2 FQNEAQ. The CDR3 sequence is 16 residues long. In nucleotides, the CDR3 is TGTGCCAGCAGCCATCTAGACCGGGACTATCAAGAGACCCAGTACTTC. Translating gives CASSHLDRDYQETQYF.

In this sample, this clone turned up once. The gene calls are TRBV11-2 and TRBJ1-1; D remains unclear. V was cut by 4 bases and J by 1 base, with 10 bases left in between. CDR3 length: 14 amino acids. From germline, CDR1 is SGHAT and CDR2 FQNNGV. This CDR3 reads CASSSGGRNTEAFF. The CDR3 DNA follows: TGTGCCAGCAGCTCGGGAGGGAGGAACACTGAAGCTTTCTTT.

The chain has TRBV28 and TRBJ1-5; D may be TRBD1 (5 bases). CDR3 size: 15 residues. In germline, CDR1 is MDHEN, CDR2 SYDVKM. Deletions cut 5 bases from V and 4 bases from J, with 15 bases between. The CDR3: CASSPRQILNQPQHF. CDR3 sequence (DNA): TGTGCCAGCAGTCCCCGACAGATCCTTAATCAGCCCCAGCATTTT.

The chain joins TRBV29-1 to TRBJ1-2, with 10 bases that match TRBD1. Germline V gives CDR1 SQVTM, CDR2 ANQGSEA. The CDR3 contains 15 residues. The J segment lost 4 bases and the V segment lost 6 bases, leaving 11 bases of the junction unmatched. The CDR3 spells CSVMTGGTIAYGYTF. DNA for the CDR3: TGCAGCGTGATGACAGGGGGCACAATAGCCTATGGCTACACCTTC.

This rearrangement joins TRBV28 to TRBJ2-1, with TRBD2 matching 10 bases. Germline assignment: CDR1 MDHEN and CDR2 SYDVKM. CDR3 length: 16 amino acids. V lost 3 bases, J lost 10 bases, and 12 bases stayed unmatched. The CDR3 nucleotides read TGTGCCAGCAGTTTTATTGGCCTAGCGGGGGCCGGGGAGCAGTTCTTC. Translated, it gives CASSFIGLAGAGEQFF.

This clone has only one observation. The chain has TRBV9 and TRBJ2-5, with D tentatively TRBD2 (6 bases). The CDR3 is 13 residues long. Germline CDR1 and CDR2: SGDLS and YYNGEE. V was trimmed by 1 base and J by 7 bases, leaving 11 bases between them. For the CDR3, the DNA is TGTGCCAGCAGCGTACCTAGCGAGGGGACCCAGTACTTC. It specifies CASSVPSEGTQYF.

This clone was detected a few times. The V gene is TRBV7-9, the J gene TRBJ2-1; a weak D match, TRBD2 (5 bases). Germline V gene lookup returns CDR1 SEHNR and CDR2 FQNEAQ (reference sequence). V was shortened by 3 bases and J by 6 bases, with 18 bases between the two germline ends. The CDR3 is 16 amino acids. The CDR3 DNA follows: TGTGCCAGCAGCTTGTTAGCGACCGGAACGACCAATGAGCAGTTCTTC. Translated: CASSLLATGTTNEQFF.

The gene calls are TRBV4-1 and TRBJ2-1; tentatively, D is TRBD2 (5 bases). CDR3 length: 15 amino acids. Germline V gene lookup returns CDR1 MGHRA and CDR2 YSYEKL. Trimming took off 1 base at V and 4 bases at J, with 11 bases between the two ends. The CDR3 loop is CASSQGGPGYNEQFF. Here the CDR3 DNA reads TGCGCCAGCAGCCAAGGGGGTCCGGGGTACAATGAGCAGTTCTTC.

The chain couples TRBV29-1 to TRBJ2-7; 9 nucleotides match TRBD1. Germline lookup yields CDR1 SQVTM and CDR2 ANQGSEA. This CDR3 comprises 14 residues. V lost 5 bases to trimming and J lost 3 bases; unmatched junction nucleotides: 8. The CDR3 here is CSVSFGTGNYEQYF. The CDR3 DNA reads as TGCAGCGTTTCATTCGGGACAGGGAACTACGAGCAGTACTTC.

CDR3 region: CASSMTVNTGELFF. The CDR3, as DNA: TGTGCCAGCAGCATGACAGTCAACACCGGGGAGCTGTTTTTT. J is TRBJ2-2 and V is TRBV9; maybe TRBD1 (5 bases). Germline V lookup: CDR1 SGDLS, CDR2 YYNGEE. This CDR3 contains 14 residues. Trimming removed 4 bases at V and 2 bases at J, with 9 bases between. The entire variable domain, with the rest obtained from reference TRBV9 and TRBJ2-2, is as follows: DSGVTQTPKHLITATGQRVTLRCSPRSGDLSVYWYQQSLDQGLQFLIQYYNGEERAKGNILERFSAQQFPDLHSELNLSSLELGDSALYFCASSMTVNTGELFFGEGSRLTVL.

The chain has TRBV28 and TRBJ2-2, with TRBD1 matching over 8 bases. CDR1 is MDHEN and CDR2 is SYDVKM in the germline V gene. CDR3 size: 14 residues. With 6 bases clipped from V and 4 bases from J, the junction kept 4 bases outside the gene matches. The CDR3 loop is CASRDRGSTGELFF. In DNA form, the CDR3 reads TGTGCCAGCAGAGACAGGGGTTCCACCGGGGAGCTGTTTTTT. The variable domain in full, completed from reference TRBV28 and TRBJ2-2, reads DVKVTQSSRYLVKRTGEKVFLECVQDMDHENMFWYRQDPGLGLRLIYFSYDVKMKEKGDIPEGYSVSREKKERFSLILESASTNQTSMYLCASRDRGSTGELFFGEGSRLTVL.

The chain joins TRBV5-1 to TRBJ1-1; 10 bases agree with TRBD1. Germline V CDR1 and CDR2: SGHRS, YFSETQ. Trimming at V came to 4 bases and at J to 3 bases, leaving 3 bases not matched to a gene. The CDR3 extends over 14 amino acids. Here the CDR3 DNA reads TGCGCCAGCAGCACCGGACAGGGGGACACTGAAGCTTTCTTT. This codes for CASSTGQGDTEAFF.

The chain combines TRBV4-1 with TRBJ2-7, with D perhaps TRBD2 (5 bases). The germline V and J ends were trimmed by 4 bases and 1 base, with 8 bases remaining between them. Looked up from germline, CDR1 is MGHRA and CDR2 is YSYEKL. The length of the CDR3 is 13 residues. The chain's CDR3 is CASSPRTSYEQYF. The CDR3 region has the DNA TGCGCCAGCAGCCCCCGGACTTCCTACGAGCAGTACTTC.

This chain joins TRBV30 and TRBJ2-1; the match to TRBD2 covers 7 bases. Per germline, CDR1 GTSNPN and CDR2 SVGIG (reference sequence). V was pared by 5 bases and J by 3 bases, with 7 bases of the junction left unmatched. This CDR3 has 14 residues. The CDR3 loop reads CAWETGRSYNEQFF. CDR3 bases: TGTGCCTGGGAGACCGGGAGGAGCTACAATGAGCAGTTCTTC.

V gene TRBV30 combines with J gene TRBJ2-7, with 9 positions matching TRBD1. Germline CDR1 and CDR2: GTSNPN and SVGIG (reference sequence). The CDR3 contains 13 residues. The ends lost 5 bases at V and 4 bases at J; junction bases unmatched: 6. The CDR3 sequence: CAWGTGTGYEQYF. Here the CDR3 DNA reads TGTGCCTGGGGGACCGGGACAGGGTACGAGCAGTACTTC.